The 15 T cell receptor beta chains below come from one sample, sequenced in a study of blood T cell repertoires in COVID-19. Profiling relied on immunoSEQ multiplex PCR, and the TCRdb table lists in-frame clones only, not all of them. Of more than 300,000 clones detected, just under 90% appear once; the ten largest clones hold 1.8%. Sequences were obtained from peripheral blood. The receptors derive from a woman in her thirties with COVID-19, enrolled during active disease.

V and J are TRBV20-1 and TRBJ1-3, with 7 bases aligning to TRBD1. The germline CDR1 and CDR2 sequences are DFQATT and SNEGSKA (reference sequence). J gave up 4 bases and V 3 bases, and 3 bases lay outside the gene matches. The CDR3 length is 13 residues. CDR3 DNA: TGCAGTGCTAGTAGAGGGGGCGGAAACACCATATATTTT. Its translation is CSASRGGGNTIYF.

The CDR3 is CASSLAGGGTDTQYF. The CDR3 DNA is TGTGCCAGCAGCTTAGCGGGGGGGGGCACAGATACGCAGTATTTT. The V and J genes are TRBV11-2 and TRBJ2-3; 8 bases are a match to TRBD2. The CDR3 extends over 15 amino acids. Per the germline V gene, CDR1 is SGHAT and CDR2 is FQNNGV. V gave up 1 base and J gave up 1 base; unmatched junction bases: 1.

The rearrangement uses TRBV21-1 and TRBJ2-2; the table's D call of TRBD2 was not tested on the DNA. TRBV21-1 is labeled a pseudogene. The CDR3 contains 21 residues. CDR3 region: CASRRTNNGTSGGAGTGELFF. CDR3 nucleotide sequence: TGTGCCAGCCGACGGACCAATAACGGGACTAGCGGGGGGGCCGGCACCGGGGAGCTGTTTTTT.

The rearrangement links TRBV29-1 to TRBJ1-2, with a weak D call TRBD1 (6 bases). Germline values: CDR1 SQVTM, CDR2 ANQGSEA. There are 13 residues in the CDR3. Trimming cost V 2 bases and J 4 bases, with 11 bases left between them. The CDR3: CSVEPQGGYGYTF. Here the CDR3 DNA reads TGCAGCGTTGAACCACAGGGTGGCTATGGCTACACCTTC.

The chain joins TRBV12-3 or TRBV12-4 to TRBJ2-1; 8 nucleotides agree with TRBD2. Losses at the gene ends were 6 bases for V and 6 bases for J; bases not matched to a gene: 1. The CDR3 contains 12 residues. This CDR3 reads CASRAGGNEQFF. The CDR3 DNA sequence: TGTGCCAGCAGGGCGGGGGGCAATGAGCAGTTCTTC.

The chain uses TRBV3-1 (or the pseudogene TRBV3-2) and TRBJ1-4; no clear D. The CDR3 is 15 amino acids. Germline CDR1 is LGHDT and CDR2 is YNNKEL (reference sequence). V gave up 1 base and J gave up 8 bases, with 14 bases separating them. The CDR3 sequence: CASSQGSEVVEKLFF. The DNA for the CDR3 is TGTGCCAGCAGCCAAGGGAGCGAGGTAGTCGAAAAACTGTTTTTT.

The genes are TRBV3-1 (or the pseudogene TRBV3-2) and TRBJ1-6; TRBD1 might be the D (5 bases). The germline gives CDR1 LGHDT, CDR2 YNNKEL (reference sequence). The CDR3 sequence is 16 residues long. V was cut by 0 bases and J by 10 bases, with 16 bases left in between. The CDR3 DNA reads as TGTGCCAGCAGCCAAGAAGGCAGGGATTATCCATCACCCCTCCACTTT. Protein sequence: CASSQEGRDYPSPLHF.

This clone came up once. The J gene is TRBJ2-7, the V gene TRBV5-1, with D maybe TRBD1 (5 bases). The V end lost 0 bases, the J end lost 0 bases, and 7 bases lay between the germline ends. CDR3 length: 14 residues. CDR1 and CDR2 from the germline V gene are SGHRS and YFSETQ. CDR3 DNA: TGCGCCAGCAGCTTGGGGGGCAGCTCCTACGAGCAGTACTTC. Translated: CASSLGGSSYEQYF.

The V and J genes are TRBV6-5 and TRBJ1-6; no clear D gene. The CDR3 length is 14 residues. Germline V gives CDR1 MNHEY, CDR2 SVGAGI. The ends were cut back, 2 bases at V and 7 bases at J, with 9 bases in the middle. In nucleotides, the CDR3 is TGTGCCAGCAGTTACGGGCAGTCCAATTCACCCCTCCACTTT. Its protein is CASSYGQSNSPLHF.

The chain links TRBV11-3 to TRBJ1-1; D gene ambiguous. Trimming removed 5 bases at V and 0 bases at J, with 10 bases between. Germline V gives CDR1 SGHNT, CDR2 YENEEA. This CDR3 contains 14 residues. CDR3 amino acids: CASSINTMNTEAFF. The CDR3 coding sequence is TGTGCCAGCAGCATAAACACGATGAACACTGAAGCTTTCTTT.

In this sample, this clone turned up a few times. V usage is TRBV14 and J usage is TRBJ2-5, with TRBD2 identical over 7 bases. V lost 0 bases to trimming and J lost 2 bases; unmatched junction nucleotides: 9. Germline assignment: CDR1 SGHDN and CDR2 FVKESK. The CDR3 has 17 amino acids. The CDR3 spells CASSQDIFVGGQETQYF. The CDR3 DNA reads TGTGCCAGCAGCCAAGATATCTTCGTCGGGGGGCAAGAGACCCAGTACTTC.

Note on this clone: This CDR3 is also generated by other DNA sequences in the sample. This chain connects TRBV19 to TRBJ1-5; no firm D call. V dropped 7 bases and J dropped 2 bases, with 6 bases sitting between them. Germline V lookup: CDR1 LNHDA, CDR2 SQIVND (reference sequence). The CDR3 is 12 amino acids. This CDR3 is CASKTGNQPQHF. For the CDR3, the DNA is TGTGCCAGTAAAACAGGCAATCAGCCCCAGCATTTT.

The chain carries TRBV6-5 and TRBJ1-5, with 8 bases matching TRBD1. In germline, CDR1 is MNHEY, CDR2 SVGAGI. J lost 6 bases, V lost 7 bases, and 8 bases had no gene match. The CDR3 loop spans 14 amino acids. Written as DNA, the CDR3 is TGTGCCAGCACTCTCCGGACAGGGACTCAGCCCCAGCATTTT. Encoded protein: CASTLRTGTQPQHF.

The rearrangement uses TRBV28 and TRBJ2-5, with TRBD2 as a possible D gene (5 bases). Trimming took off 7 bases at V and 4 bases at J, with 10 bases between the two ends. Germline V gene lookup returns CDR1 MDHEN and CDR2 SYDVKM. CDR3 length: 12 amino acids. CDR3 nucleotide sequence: TGTGCCAGCAAGGGAGATGGAGAGACCCAGTACTTC. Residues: CASKGDGETQYF.

CDR3 bases: TGTGCCAGCAGCCAAGATGTGGGGTCGGGGACAGTCTATGGCTACACCTTC. Protein: CASSQDVGSGTVYGYTF. The gene calls are TRBV3-1 (or the pseudogene TRBV3-2) and TRBJ1-2; 7 nucleotides line up with TRBD1. The CDR3 has 17 residues. Germline CDR1 reads LGHDT; CDR2 reads YNNKEL (reference sequence). The trim removed 0 bases at V and 4 bases at J, leaving 11 bases unmatched.